Listed here are 23 T cell receptor beta chains from one sample, sequenced in a study of control samples from healthy donors and cancer patients. Using immunoSEQ multiplex PCR, the repertoire was profiled, and TCRdb retains in-frame clones only, with some absent. The table shows roughly 170,000 clones, with more than 90% occurring only once. The specimen sequenced was blood. These receptors came from a woman between 35 and 50 years old in good health.

The chain has TRBV28 and TRBJ1-6; D is unresolved. The CDR3 has 15 residues. Trimming took 5 bases from V and 4 from J, leaving 12 bases between them. Germline values: CDR1 MDHEN, CDR2 SYDVKM. CDR3 in DNA: TGTGCCAGCAGTGTCCGGGGTGTATATAATTCACCCCTCCACTTT. It yields the protein CASSVRGVYNSPLHF.

The chain recombines TRBV24-1 with TRBJ1-2; maybe TRBD1 (6 bases). Looked up from germline, CDR1 is KGHDR and CDR2 is SFDVKD. CDR3 size: 14 residues. Trimming removed 6 bases at V and 4 bases at J, with 14 bases between. CDR3 bases: TGTGCCACCAGTCCGCTGGGGGCTGGCTATGGCTACACCTTC. It is translated as CATSPLGAGYGYTF.

CDR3: CASSFLGDEAFF. CDR3 nucleotide sequence: TGTGCCAGCAGTTTCCTCGGGGATGAAGCTTTCTTT. J is TRBJ1-1 and V is TRBV28; D not resolved. In germline, CDR1 is MDHEN, CDR2 SYDVKM. The CDR3 runs 12 residues. Deletions cut 3 bases from V and 7 bases from J, with 9 bases between.

This clone was picked up one time. This chain uses TRBV5-6 with TRBJ2-7; no reliable D call. V was shortened by 4 bases and J by 0 bases, with 8 bases between the two germline ends. Germline values: CDR1 SGHDT, CDR2 YYEEEE. The CDR3 extends over 13 amino acids. The CDR3 spells CASSPGLSYEQYF. The CDR3 DNA reads as TGTGCCAGCAGCCCCGGGCTCTCCTACGAGCAGTACTTC.

The chain links TRBV7-3 to TRBJ2-2; D gene ambiguous. V shed 0 bases and J shed 6 bases, with 14 bases lying between them. The CDR3 totals 16 residues. Germline CDR1 SGHTA, CDR2 FQGTGA. CDR3 amino acids: CASSLTVVTTAGELFF. Written as DNA, the CDR3 is TGTGCCAGCAGCTTAACGGTCGTCACAACGGCCGGGGAGCTGTTTTTT.

The chain joins TRBV12-5 to TRBJ1-3; D may be TRBD1 (6 bases). Trimming removed 5 bases at V and 1 base at J, with 9 bases between. Germline values: CDR1 LGHNT, CDR2 FRNRAP. The CDR3 runs 14 residues. CDR3 coding DNA: TGTGCTAGTGGTCCACAGGGTTCTGGAAACACCATATATTTT. This codes for CASGPQGSGNTIYF.

The chain combines TRBV7-9 with TRBJ1-4; D is possibly TRBD1 (6 bases). Germline-derived CDR1 and CDR2 are SEHNR and FQNEAQ (reference sequence). The CDR3 is 15 residues long. Trimming removed 4 bases at V and 3 bases at J, with 12 bases between. The CDR3 loop is CASSYRQDANEKLFF. In DNA, the CDR3 is TGTGCCAGCAGCTACCGACAGGACGCTAATGAAAAACTGTTTTTT.

This clone appeared a single time. The genes are TRBV19 and TRBJ2-7; perhaps TRBD2 as D (6 bases). The CDR3 loop spans 11 amino acids. V lost 6 bases and J 6 bases, leaving 9 bases between the germline ends. Germline values: CDR1 LNHDA, CDR2 SQIVND (reference sequence). As DNA, the CDR3 is TGTGCCAGTAGACGGGGGTTCGAGCAGTACTTC. Encoded protein: CASRRGFEQYF.

The rearrangement links TRBV27 to TRBJ1-5; TRBD1 might be the D (5 bases). The CDR3 runs to 15 residues. V lost 5 bases and J 2 bases, leaving 13 bases between the germline ends. Per germline, CDR1 MNHEY and CDR2 SMNVEV (reference sequence). In DNA, the CDR3 is TGTGCCAGCAGTACCCGGGACGGAGGCAATCAGCCCCAGCATTTT. Its protein product is CASSTRDGGNQPQHF.

V usage is TRBV5-6 and J usage is TRBJ2-7, with D possibly called TRBD1 or TRBD2 (6 bases each). The CDR3 consists of 14 residues. V lost 3 bases, J lost 0 bases, and 10 bases lay in between. Germline V gives CDR1 SGHDT, CDR2 YYEEEE. CDR3 in amino acids: CASSYRGLSYEQYF. CDR3 DNA: TGTGCCAGCAGCTACCGGGGGCTCTCCTACGAGCAGTACTTC.

This chain connects TRBV10-3 to TRBJ2-1, with 7 positions matching TRBD2. CDR1 is ENHRY and CDR2 is SYGVKD in the germline V gene. The V gene end was trimmed by 5 bases and the J gene end by 2 bases; junction bases not matched to a gene: 9. This CDR3 is built from 16 residues. CDR3 nucleotide sequence: TGTGCCATCAGTTTGGGCATGGCGGGGGCCTACAATGAGCAGTTCTTC. Translation: CAISLGMAGAYNEQFF.

This chain uses TRBV23-1 with TRBJ1-2, with TRBD1 identical over 8 bases. TRBV23-1 qualifies as an ORF whose function is uncertain. This CDR3 has 15 residues. V shed 3 bases, J shed 4 bases, and the junction held 7 bases outside the gene matches. The chain's CDR3 is CASSHLRDRSYGYTF. The CDR3 DNA reads TGCGCCAGCAGTCATCTCCGGGACAGGAGCTATGGCTACACCTTC.

This rearrangement joins TRBV6-1 to TRBJ1-1; D may be TRBD1 (5 bases). CDR3 size: 18 residues. In germline, CDR1 is MNHNS, CDR2 SASEGT. The V gene lost 2 bases and the J gene lost 0 bases, with 19 bases spanning the gap. The CDR3 region is CASSERFLGGDMNTEAFF. CDR3 DNA: TGTGCCAGCAGTGAAAGGTTCTTGGGGGGGGATATGAACACTGAAGCTTTCTTT.

The J gene is TRBJ2-2, the V gene TRBV6-2 or TRBV6-3; D might be TRBD1 or TRBD2, each matching 5 bases. This CDR3 has 15 amino acids. CDR1 MNHEY and CDR2 SVGEGT come from the germline V gene. Trimming pared 6 bases from V and 0 bases from J, leaving 11 bases between. CDR3 sequence: CASSPGRANTGELFF. The CDR3 DNA is TGTGCCAGCAGCCCGGGACGGGCGAACACCGGGGAGCTGTTTTTT.

The rearrangement links TRBV12-3 or TRBV12-4 to TRBJ2-3; D remains unclear. CDR3 size: 13 residues. V lost 5 bases and J 8 bases, leaving 14 bases between the germline ends. The CDR3 DNA follows: TGTGCCAGCAGTGCCGGGCGCTCGGGTACGCAGTATTTT. Encoded protein: CASSAGRSGTQYF.

This chain uses TRBV19 with TRBJ2-7, with no clear D. The CDR3 loop spans 13 amino acids. Between the trimmed V and J ends, which lost 4 bases and 4 bases, there was a span of 11 bases. The germline gives CDR1 LNHDA, CDR2 SQIVND (reference sequence). The CDR3 loop reads CASSTPTPYEQYF. The DNA of the CDR3 is TGTGCCAGTAGTACCCCCACTCCTTACGAGCAGTACTTC. Based on the CDR3 plus reference TRBV19 and TRBJ2-7, the full variable domain is DGGITQSPKYLFRKEGQNVTLSCEQNLNHDAMYWYRQDPGQGLRLIYYSQIVNDFQKGDIAEGYSVSREKKESFPLTVTSAQKNPTAFYLCASSTPTPYEQYFGPGTRLTVT.

The chain couples TRBV19 to TRBJ1-1; D uncertain. Germline values: CDR1 LNHDA, CDR2 SQIVND (reference sequence). CDR3 length: 13 residues. V was cut by 7 bases and J by 6 bases, with 15 bases left in between. The CDR3 sequence is CASMGEGRAEAFF. The CDR3 region has the DNA TGTGCCAGTATGGGAGAGGGTCGCGCTGAAGCTTTCTTT.

The chain joins TRBV21-1 to TRBJ2-3. TRBV21-1 is a recognized pseudogene. The CDR3 is 21 residues long. The CDR3 region has the DNA TGTGCCAGCAGCACCCTGCGCTCCGGGACGACACCCCCCCCCACCACAGATACGCAGTATTTT. It codes for CASSTLRSGTTPPPTTDTQYF.

The chain recombines TRBV27 with TRBJ2-1, with D maybe TRBD2 (6 bases). This CDR3 is 11 amino acids long. The germline V gene has CDR1 MNHEY and CDR2 SMNVEV (reference sequence). Trimming pared 4 bases from V and 9 bases from J, leaving 7 bases between. The CDR3 nucleotides are TGTGCCAGCAGTTGGCGGGGTGAGCAGTTCTTC. Its translation is CASSWRGEQFF.

The CDR3 region is CASRNDGYDYEQYF. The CDR3, as DNA: TGTGCCAGCAGGAATGATGGATACGACTACGAGCAGTACTTC. This chain links TRBV6-5 with TRBJ2-7; D not resolved. V dropped 6 bases and J dropped 3 bases, with 15 bases sitting between them. This CDR3 is built from 14 residues. Germline V lookup: CDR1 MNHEY, CDR2 SVGAGI.

The gene calls are TRBV5-1 and TRBJ1-4, with TRBD1 matching over 9 bases. Germline CDR1 SGHRS, CDR2 YFSETQ. This CDR3 has 15 amino acids. V was pared by 1 base and J by 8 bases, with 6 bases of the junction left unmatched. This CDR3 is CASSLIPQGAEKLFF. CDR3 DNA sequence: TGCGCCAGCAGCTTGATTCCACAGGGGGCGGAAAAACTGTTTTTT.

This clone was detected only once. CDR3 sequence: CASSPSGVQTYEQYF. CDR3 bases: TGCGCCAGCAGTCCCTCCGGGGTCCAGACCTACGAGCAGTACTTC. The V gene is TRBV4-1, the J gene TRBJ2-7, with D possibly TRBD2 on 5 matching bases. Trimming removed 6 bases from V and 2 bases from J, with 17 bases in between. This CDR3 spans 15 amino acids. Germline V gene sequence: CDR1 MGHRA, CDR2 YSYEKL.

This chain links TRBV7-9 with TRBJ1-1, with D hard to call. Looked up from germline, CDR1 is SEHNR and CDR2 is FQNEAQ (reference sequence). V lost 4 bases, J lost 1 base, and 7 bases lay in between. This CDR3 is 13 amino acids long. DNA for the CDR3: TGTGCCAGCAGCTCAGCCCCGAACACTGAAGCTTTCTTT. Protein: CASSSAPNTEAFF. The variable domain in full, completed from reference TRBV7-9 and TRBJ1-1, reads DTGVSQNPRHKITKRGQNVTFRCDPISEHNRLYWYRQTLGQGPEFLTYFQNEAQLEKSRLLSDRFSAERPKGSFSTLEIQRTEQGDSAMYLCASSSAPNTEAFFGQGTRLTVV.